These T cell receptor beta chains were read from a single sample in a study of cytomegalovirus exposure and HLA in healthy donors. Measured with immunoSEQ multiplex PCR; TCRdb has only the in-frame clones, and not every one. This sample yields fewer than 200,000 clones, of which roughly 87% are seen a single time; around 0.99% belongs to the top ten. The sequencing input was PBMCs. The receptors originated from a boy aged 2-15 years in good health and CMV-seronegative. Both conserved end residues are part of each CDR3. A D gene is named only where the DNA matches it firmly. Size tells how often a clone was seen (once, few, many) or the class of an expanded clone, and some rows leave it out.

d_call	clone_size	cdr3_length	j_call	v_call	cdr3_aa	cdr3_nt
NA	NA	13	TRBJ2-3	TRBV5-1	CASSVTGTDTQYF	TGCGCCAGCAGCGTTACAGGGACAGATACGCAGTATTTT
NA	NA	15	TRBJ1-4	TRBV19	CASSIDDLRGEKLFF	TGTGCCAGTAGTATAGACGACCTCAGGGGCGAAAAACTGTTTTTT
TRBD1	NA	14	TRBJ1-1	TRBV28	CASSPYRGNTEAFF	TGTGCCAGCAGTCCTTACAGGGGGAACACTGAAGCTTTCTTT
TRBD1	NA	14	TRBJ1-1	TRBV7-9	CASSLEGANTEAFF	TGTGCCAGCAGCTTAGAGGGGGCGAACACTGAAGCTTTCTTT
NA	NA	12	TRBJ2-7	TRBV6-5	CASSPTTYEQYF	TGTGCCAGCAGCCCGACAACCTACGAGCAGTACTTC
NA	NA	13	TRBJ2-5	TRBV7-2	CASSPPGVGKQYF	TGTGCCAGCAGCCCGCCAGGGGTAGGTAAGCAGTACTTC
NA	NA	15	TRBJ2-3	TRBV5-4	CASSPVEGRADTQYF	TGTGCCAGCAGCCCCGTGGAGGGTAGGGCAGATACGCAGTATTTT
TRBD2	NA	13	TRBJ2-1	TRBV7-9	CASSPPGLDEQFF	TGTGCCAGCAGCCCCCCGGGACTAGATGAGCAGTTCTTC
TRBD2	NA	17	TRBJ2-3	TRBV7-3	CASSLVVPSGNSDTQYF	TGTGCCAGCAGCTTGGTCGTGCCTAGCGGGAATTCAGATACGCAGTATTTT
TRBD1	NA	14	TRBJ1-2	TRBV2	CASSYRGRNYGYTF	TGTGCCAGCAGTTACAGGGGGCGGAACTATGGCTACACCTTC
TRBD1	NA	15	TRBJ2-7	TRBV10-2	CASSPSPGQGRWQYF	TGCGCCAGCAGTCCATCCCCGGGACAGGGTAGGTGGCAGTACTTC
TRBD1	NA	16	TRBJ2-7	TRBV28	CASSLSPGQVQGRKYF	TGTGCCAGCAGTTTATCCCCGGGACAGGTTCAAGGTAGGAAGTACTTC
TRBD1	NA	14	TRBJ1-2	TRBV28	CASSPGQTYYGYTF	TGTGCCAGCAGCCCGGGACAGACCTACTATGGCTACACCTTC
TRBD1	NA	15	TRBJ2-7	TRBV5-1	CASKRGQGTSYEQYF	TGCGCCAGCAAGCGGGGACAGGGGACATCCTACGAGCAGTACTTC
TRBD2	NA	14	TRBJ2-7	TRBV30	CAWRVAGGSYEQYF	TGTGCCTGGAGGGTAGCGGGGGGGTCCTACGAGCAGTACTTC
TRBD2	once	14	TRBJ2-5	TRBV28	CASSLVRTGGTQYF	TGTGCCAGCAGTTTAGTTCGCACGGGAGGGACCCAGTACTTC
NA	once	15	TRBJ2-7	TRBV29-1	CSVAPYRASSYEQYF	TGCAGCGTTGCCCCGTACAGGGCTAGCTCCTACGAGCAGTACTTC
NA	NA	14	TRBJ2-1	TRBV9	CASSVAGAYNEQFF	TGTGCCAGCAGCGTAGCGGGAGCCTACAATGAGCAGTTCTTC
TRBD1	few	12	TRBJ1-1	TRBV28	CASTTRGRGAFF	TGTGCCAGTACAACCAGGGGGCGCGGAGCTTTCTTT
TRBD1	NA	15	TRBJ1-5	TRBV27	CASSLLGQGTQPQHF	TGTGCCAGCAGTTTACTGGGACAGGGGACTCAGCCCCAGCATTTT
NA	NA	12	TRBJ1-1	TRBV29-1	CSVLSGDTEAFF	TGCAGCGTTCTGTCCGGGGACACTGAAGCTTTCTTT
TRBD1	NA	15	TRBJ1-2	TRBV6-5	CASSYLGQGLDRYTF	TGTGCCAGCAGTTACCTGGGACAGGGATTAGATCGCTACACCTTC
NA	NA	15	TRBJ2-7	TRBV4-2	CASSQDQQGTYEQYF	TGTGCCAGCAGCCAAGATCAACAGGGGACTTACGAGCAGTACTTC
NA	once	16	TRBJ1-5	TRBV5-1	CASSLGWGDSNQPQHF	TGCGCCAGCAGCTTGGGTTGGGGGGATAGCAATCAGCCCCAGCATTTT